Sequencing of this TCR beta chain was carried out in a study of PD-1 blockade in classical Hodgkin lymphoma. Findings and limits, study-wide: Prior therapy or disease activity may underlie the repertoire differences, whose causes remain undefined. Reported baseline diversity: healthy donors highest, relapsed/refractory patients lowest.

Produced via immunoSEQ multiplex PCR; TCRdb's table is partial and in-frame only. The sample includes almost 100,000 clones, about nine tenths of them seen just once. A remark on this clone: What it binds is unknown.

Relapses following autologous stem cell transplantation were seen in all patients, with brentuximab vedotin exposure varying. V lost 0 bases and J lost 4, with 8 bases in between. Germline V gene sequence: CDR1 SGHRS, CDR2 YFSETQ. This CDR3 is 14 amino acids long. The chain combines TRBV5-1 with TRBJ2-1; perhaps TRBD2 as D (5 bases). This TCR came from a human donor with classical Hodgkin lymphoma. The material sequenced was peripheral blood mononuclear cells (PBMCs), taken at baseline. This chain's CDR3 is CASSLGTSYNEQFF. In nucleotides, the CDR3 is TGCGCCAGCAGCTTGGGGACTTCATACAATGAGCAGTTCTTC.